Described below is a single T cell receptor beta chain sequence and its context. Its antigen is currently unknown. This CDR3 has 15 residues. Germline V gene sequence: CDR1 SQVTM, CDR2 ANQGSEA. The sample belongs to a study of T cells expressing NK-cell markers. At the level of the study: Just one sequenced donor of eight was HCMV-seronegative, while seven were seropositive.

Beta-chain TCR cDNA was generated via 5'RACE template switching with UMIs. TCRdb re-called the 5' RACE reads and gives one entry per CDR3 protein, without DNA. There are fewer than 550,000 distinct CDR3 sequences in the sample, with more than 1.4% held by the top ten. General study points: Of CD8+ T cells, about 1.0-8% belonged to dominant NKG2C+ clonotypes in 5 or 6 donors. The same clonotypes also predominated in the CD3+CD56-NKG2C+ fraction of a handful of donors.

The sequenced material came from blood T cells: a sorted CD56 or NKG2C T cell subset, CD4+ or CD8+ T cells, or bulk PBMC T cells (not recorded which). The source of this sequence is a woman between 45 and 60 years old in good health. The chain uses TRBV29-1 and TRBJ2-1; TCRdb names TRBD2, which stays unverified in the absence of DNA. The CDR3 region is CSVEGGTSGNNEQFF.